The 20 T cell receptor beta chains reported below all come from one sample, sequenced in a study of regulatory T cells in long-lasting Graves disease. The time point is: newly diagnosed GD, antithyroid drugs for less than 3 months. Following extraction of RNA from PBMCs, that RNA was used to make the TCR library. To make TCR beta libraries, researchers used iRepertoire HTBI primers and Arm-PCR of CDR3 regions. Each CDR3 protein gets one entry after TCRdb re-called the multiplex PCR reads with MiXCR. The sample holds more than 400,000 distinct CDR3 sequences, roughly 15% seen once. These data are also associated with another study on T cells in Graves' hyperthyroidism and ophthalmopathy.

Sequenced material: peripheral blood mononuclear cells (PBMCs), taken at new diagnosis, from a patient treated with antithyroid drugs. Receptors originate from a young woman with Graves disease.

The sample holds many counts of this clonotype. The chain has TRBV7-9 and TRBJ1-1; D gene uncertain. The CDR3 runs to 10 residues. V was clipped by 3 bases and J by 8 bases, with 4 bases between them. Germline V lookup: CDR1 SEHNR, CDR2 FQNEAQ (reference sequence). CDR3 in amino acids: CASSFPEAFF. DNA for the CDR3: TGTGCCAGCAGCTTTCCCGAAGCTTTCTTT.

This clonotype was seen at least ten times. CDR3 residues: CASSSVQNYGYTF. The CDR3 bases are TGTGCCAGCAGCTCAGTGCAGAACTATGGCTACACCTTC. V and J are TRBV7-9 and TRBJ1-2; D unresolved. The germline V gene has CDR1 SEHNR and CDR2 FQNEAQ (reference sequence). The CDR3 consists of 13 residues. V was pared by 4 bases and J by 2 bases, with 8 bases between.

This clonotype was counted at least ten times. This chain connects TRBV6-1 to TRBJ2-5; the D gene is possibly TRBD2 (7 bases). The CDR3 has 15 amino acids. In germline, CDR1 is MNHNS, CDR2 SASEGT. Trimming took 7 bases from V and 1 from J, leaving 16 bases between them. The CDR3 sequence: CASKGGGLPQETQYF. Here the CDR3 DNA reads TGTGCCAGCAAGGGCGGGGGCCTCCCCCAAGAGACCCAGTACTTC.

Only a few counts were recorded for this clonotype. The gene calls are TRBV3-1 and TRBJ1-1; possible D gene TRBD1, 5 bases. The CDR3 is 15 residues long. Germline CDR1 reads LGHDT; CDR2 reads YNNKEL (reference sequence). Trimming took 0 bases from V and 1 from J, leaving 9 bases between them. CDR3 DNA: TGTGCCAGCAGCCAAGATCTACAGGCGAACACTGAAGCTTTCTTT. Translation gives CASSQDLQANTEAFF.

Many counts were recorded for this clonotype. This chain uses TRBV4-1 with TRBJ1-5; D remains unclear. Germline V gives CDR1 MGHRA, CDR2 YSYEKL. V lost 0 bases and J lost 7, with 10 bases in between. There are 14 residues in the CDR3. CDR3 sequence reads: CASSQEGMGQPQHF. The CDR3 nucleotides are TGCGCCAGCAGCCAAGAAGGGATGGGCCAGCCCCAGCATTTT.

V gene TRBV6-1 combines with J gene TRBJ2-7, with TRBD1 matching 7 bases. V lost 5 bases, J lost 2 bases, and 6 bases stayed unmatched. The CDR3 has 14 amino acids. Per the germline V gene, CDR1 is MNHNS and CDR2 is SASEGT. The CDR3 region has the DNA TGTGCCAGCAGTAATGCAGGGGGAGCCTACGAGCAGTACTTC. Translation gives CASSNAGGAYEQYF.

The rearrangement uses TRBV3-2 and TRBJ2-7; whether TRBD1, the table's D call, matches the DNA was not checked. TRBV3-2 is a known pseudogene. The CDR3 covers 16 residues. The CDR3 protein is CASSQEGQHLTYEQYF. In DNA form, the CDR3 reads TGTGCCAGCAGCCAAGAGGGACAGCATTTGACCTACGAGCAGTACTTC.

There are many counts of this clonotype. The genes are TRBV20-1 and TRBJ1-4; 7 nucleotides agree with TRBD1. Germline trimming cut 3 bases from V and 8 bases from J; bases unmatched to any gene: 3. Germline loops: CDR1 DFQATT, CDR2 SNEGSKA (reference sequence). This CDR3 contains 12 residues. The CDR3 spells CSARGDSEKLFF. The CDR3 DNA reads as TGCAGTGCTAGGGGGGACAGCGAAAAACTGTTTTTT.

This clonotype was observed many times. This sequence joins TRBV3-1 and TRBJ2-2; D remains unclear. The V gene lost 0 bases and the J gene lost 1 base, with 12 bases spanning the gap. Germline CDR1 LGHDT, CDR2 YNNKEL (reference sequence). The CDR3 contains 17 residues. The CDR3 nucleotides are TGTGCCAGCAGCCAAGATCGCGTGCCAGGGAACACCGGGGAGCTGTTTTTT. It encodes CASSQDRVPGNTGELFF.

In regard to this clonotype: Given a much more abundant clone one base away, this may be a read error. J is TRBJ2-5 and V is TRBV20-1; 8 bases are a match to TRBD2. The ends lost 5 bases at V and 4 bases at J; junction bases unmatched: 12. CDR1 is DFQATT and CDR2 is SNEGSKA in the germline V gene (reference sequence). The CDR3 runs 15 residues. The CDR3 is CSARGGDRVVETQYF. For the CDR3, the DNA is TGCAGTGCTCGGGGGGGGGACCGGGTAGTAGAGACCCAGTACTTC.

V gene TRBV20-1 combines with J gene TRBJ2-3; 8 bases align to TRBD1. V dropped 6 bases and J dropped 4; count of bases not matched to a gene: 3. This CDR3 is built from 12 residues. Germline V gives CDR1 DFQATT, CDR2 SNEGSKA (reference sequence). CDR3 DNA: TGCAGTGCCGGACAGGGCGCAGATACGCAGTATTTT. This gives the protein CSAGQGADTQYF.

This clonotype was detected ten times or more. The chain carries TRBV3-1 and TRBJ2-1; 7 bases are a match to TRBD1. Trimming at V came to 0 bases and at J to 9 bases, leaving 8 bases not matched to a gene. Per the germline V gene, CDR1 is LGHDT and CDR2 is YNNKEL (reference sequence). This CDR3 contains 15 residues. The CDR3 DNA reads TGTGCCAGCAGCCAAGAAGCGACAGGGCGCAGTGAGCAGTTCTTC. This gives the protein CASSQEATGRSEQFF.

This clonotype was counted a few times. The J gene is TRBJ1-1, the V gene TRBV19, with a weak D call TRBD1 (6 bases). The CDR3 totals 13 residues. The V end lost 5 bases, the J end lost 7 bases, and 14 bases lay between the germline ends. Germline V gene sequence: CDR1 LNHDA, CDR2 SQIVND (reference sequence). CDR3 in amino acids: CASSYTGDIEAFF. DNA for the CDR3: TGTGCCAGTAGTTATACGGGGGACATTGAAGCTTTCTTT.

This clonotype has more than one count but fewer than ten. The rearrangement uses TRBV15 and TRBJ2-7, with 11 bases that match TRBD2. V lost 0 bases and J lost 2; bases outside the gene matches: 3. The CDR3 has 16 residues. Germline V gene data show CDR1 as LNHNV and CDR2 as YYDKDF (reference sequence). For the CDR3, the DNA is TGTGCCACCAGCAGAGATCTACTAGCGGGGGCCTACGAGCAGTACTTC. This sequence encodes CATSRDLLAGAYEQYF.

This clonotype was counted at least ten times. The chain has TRBV10-3 and TRBJ1-5, with TRBD1 matching 7 bases. Germline assignment: CDR1 ENHRY and CDR2 SYGVKD. V lost 4 bases, J lost 7 bases, and 4 bases stayed unmatched. This CDR3 is built from 13 residues. The CDR3 sequence is CAISVAGGQPQHF. For the CDR3, the DNA is TGTGCCATCAGTGTAGCAGGGGGACAGCCCCAGCATTTT.

Points on this clonotype: Without the conserved terminal phenylalanine or tryptophan, this CDR3 likely stems from a read error. The CDR3 DNA reads TGTGCCAGCAGACAGACAGGGGGCGACGAGCAGTACTCC. This codes for CASRQTGGDEQYS. The chain combines TRBV25-1 with TRBJ2-7; TRBD1 matches 10 bases. Germline values: CDR1 MGHDK, CDR2 SYGVNS. With V trimmed by 6 bases and J by 5 bases, 4 bases remained unmatched. The CDR3 has 13 amino acids.

This clonotype was counted a few times. The chain combines TRBV5-1 with TRBJ2-3, with a tentative D call TRBD2 (6 bases). The germline gives CDR1 SGHRS, CDR2 YFSETQ. The CDR3 length is 16 residues. Deletions cut 2 bases from V and 1 base from J, with 14 bases between. The CDR3 loop reads CASSFNDGSGTDTQYF. The CDR3 DNA reads as TGCGCCAGCAGCTTCAACGACGGGAGTGGCACAGATACGCAGTATTTT.

This clonotype was seen at least ten times. V is TRBV2 and J is TRBJ1-3; TRBD1 matches 7 bases. CDR1 and CDR2 (germline): SNHLY, FYNNEI. This CDR3 has 14 residues. Trimming cost V 6 bases and J 1 base; bases outside gene matches: 3. As DNA, the CDR3 is TGTGCCAGCAGCCCGACAGGGTCTGGAAACACCATATATTTT. Its protein is CASSPTGSGNTIYF. Supplemented by reference TRBV2 and TRBJ1-3, the full variable domain reads EPEVTQTPSHQVTQMGQEVILRCVPISNHLYFYWYRQILGQKVEFLVSFYNNEISEKSEIFDDQFSVERPDGSNFTLKIRSTKLEDSAMYFCASSPTGSGNTIYFGEGSWLTVV.

The chain is built from TRBV5-4 and TRBJ1-4; D may be TRBD1 (5 bases). Per germline, CDR1 SGHNT and CDR2 YYREEE (reference sequence). With 1 base removed from V and 7 bases from J, the gap between germline ends came to 14 bases. The CDR3 totals 15 residues. The CDR3 loop reads CASSLRGGASEKLFF. DNA for the CDR3: TGTGCCAGCAGCTTGAGGGGAGGGGCAAGTGAAAAACTGTTTTTT.

This clonotype was detected ten times or more. The chain joins TRBV10-3 to TRBJ1-2; 11 bases are a match to TRBD1. The germline gives CDR1 ENHRY, CDR2 SYGVKD. V lost 9 bases and J lost 8; bases outside the gene matches: 14. CDR3 length equals 15 residues. Here the CDR3 reads CAIRPPGQGASGYTF. In DNA form, the CDR3 reads TGTGCCATTCGCCCGCCAGGACAGGGGGCTAGCGGCTACACCTTC.